A single sample gave rise to the 30 T cell receptor beta chains below, sequenced in a study of CD8 T cells in Susac syndrome. A quantity of about 0.5 to 1 ug RNA underwent reverse transcription using random hexamers. MiXCR was run by TCRdb on the immunoSEQ multiplex PCR reads, yielding one entry per CDR3 protein. The repertoire holds fewer than 350,000 distinct CDR3 sequences, with roughly nine tenths as singletons. Specimen: CD4+ T cells from PBMCs. These receptors all stem from a human donor with multiple sclerosis.

The rearrangement uses TRBV10-3 and TRBJ1-2; perhaps TRBD1 as D (5 bases). The CDR3 has 13 residues. Trimming took 4 bases from V and 6 from J, leaving 12 bases between them. Germline-derived CDR1 and CDR2 are ENHRY and SYGVKD. Written as DNA, the CDR3 is TGTGCCATCAGTGCCGGCAGGGTCGATGGCTACACCTTC. This sequence encodes CAISAGRVDGYTF.

The chain employs TRBV5-1 and TRBJ1-4, with 9 positions matching TRBD1. In germline, CDR1 is SGHRS, CDR2 YFSETQ. The CDR3 extends over 14 amino acids. V lost 4 bases, J lost 6 bases, and 4 bases stayed unmatched. The DNA for the CDR3 is TGCGCCAGCAGCACCGACAGGGGGGATGAAAAACTGTTTTTT. Its protein is CASSTDRGDEKLFF.

The sample holds one count of this clonotype. This chain uses TRBV20-1 with TRBJ2-1; 8 positions agree with TRBD2. Per germline, CDR1 DFQATT and CDR2 SNEGSKA (reference sequence). V dropped 1 base and J dropped 6; count of bases not matched to a gene: 14. This CDR3 spans 17 amino acids. The CDR3 DNA is TGCAGTGCTAGAGTTGCTTCGTCAAGCGGGAGATCCAATGAGCAGTTCTTC. As protein: CSARVASSSGRSNEQFF.

The V gene is TRBV19, the J gene TRBJ2-3; D possibly corresponds to TRBD2 (5 bases). V dropped 3 bases and J dropped 6 bases, with 10 bases sitting between them. The CDR3 has 13 residues. CDR1 is LNHDA and CDR2 is SQIVND in the germline V gene (reference sequence). CDR3 amino acids: CASSIGKMDTQYF. CDR3 DNA sequence: TGTGCCAGTAGTATCGGGAAGATGGATACGCAGTATTTT.

The J gene is TRBJ2-1, the V gene TRBV18, with 8 bases identical to TRBD1. The CDR3 length is 15 residues. The junction had 6 bases not matched to a gene; V was cut back by 4 bases and J by 4 bases. The germline V gene encodes CDR1 KGHSH and CDR2 LQKENI. As DNA, the CDR3 is TGTGCCAGCTCACTTGGGACAGGAGGGTACAATGAGCAGTTCTTC. Protein sequence: CASSLGTGGYNEQFF. Supplemented by reference TRBV18 and TRBJ2-1, the full variable domain reads NAGVMQNPRHLVRRRGQEARLRCSPMKGHSHVYWYRQLPEEGLKFMVYLQKENIIDESGMPKERFSAEFPKEGPSILRIQQVVRGDSAAYFCASSLGTGGYNEQFFGPGTRLTVL.

V and J are TRBV18 and TRBJ1-2, with D unclear. The ends were cut back, 3 bases at V and 5 bases at J, with 10 bases in the middle. This CDR3 has 13 residues. Germline V gives CDR1 KGHSH, CDR2 LQKENI. The CDR3 coding sequence is TGTGCCAGCTCACCGGACGCCCGGTATGGCTACACCTTC. Amino acids: CASSPDARYGYTF.

The chain uses TRBV4-1 and TRBJ2-1; 12 nucleotides line up with TRBD2. Germline-derived CDR1 and CDR2 are MGHRA and YSYEKL. The length of the CDR3 is 18 residues. After removal of 2 bases from V and 7 bases from J, the junction contained 12 bases not matched to a gene. CDR3 nucleotide sequence: TGCGCCAGCAGCCAACTAGCGGGAGGGCCCTCCCGTCGGAATGAGCAGTTCTTC. Translating gives CASSQLAGGPSRRNEQFF.

The chain links TRBV29-1 to TRBJ2-5; the D is unclear. Germline V gene data show CDR1 as SQVTM and CDR2 as ANQGSEA. The CDR3 consists of 12 residues. Deletions cut 4 bases from V and 2 bases from J, with 8 bases between. CDR3 protein: CSVVLLQETQYF. The DNA for the CDR3 is TGCAGCGTTGTTCTCTTACAAGAGACCCAGTACTTC.

This chain joins TRBV25-1 and TRBJ2-7, with a tentative D call TRBD2 (5 bases). The V end lost 7 bases, the J end lost 6 bases, and 10 bases lay between the germline ends. CDR3 length: 11 residues. Germline assignment: CDR1 MGHDK and CDR2 SYGVNS. The CDR3 coding sequence is TGTGCCAGCACAGTAGGAGGCGAGCAGTACTTC. Translation gives CASTVGGEQYF.

The chain is built from TRBV2 and TRBJ1-5; D is unresolved. This CDR3 region has 15 residues. Germline CDR1 is SNHLY and CDR2 is FYNNEI. The V gene lost 4 bases and the J gene lost 5 bases, with 15 bases spanning the gap. The CDR3 protein is CASSARTATHQPQHF. The CDR3, as DNA: TGTGCCAGCAGTGCCCGAACAGCGACCCATCAGCCCCAGCATTTT.

The rearrangement uses TRBV28 and TRBJ1-5; the D is unclear. The CDR3 runs 14 residues. From germline, CDR1 is MDHEN and CDR2 SYDVKM. Deletions cut 1 base from V and 1 base from J, with 5 bases between. The CDR3 coding sequence is TGTGCCAGCAGTTTATCAATGAGCAATCAGCCCCAGCATTTT. It codes for CASSLSMSNQPQHF.

This chain links TRBV5-4 with TRBJ2-5, with TRBD1 matching over 10 bases. Losses at the gene ends were 4 bases for V and 5 bases for J; bases not matched to a gene: 11. Germline CDR1 SGHNT, CDR2 YYREEE (reference sequence). The CDR3 extends over 16 amino acids. The CDR3 reads CASSAPGQGLRETQYF. CDR3 sequence (DNA): TGTGCCAGCAGCGCACCGGGACAGGGGTTAAGGGAGACCCAGTACTTC.

The chain employs TRBV7-9 and TRBJ1-1; D perhaps matches TRBD1 (5 bases). Between the trimmed V and J ends, which lost 11 bases and 0 bases, there was a span of 13 bases. The CDR3 contains 13 residues. Germline V CDR1 and CDR2: SEHNR, FQNEAQ (reference sequence). The CDR3 sequence: CAGGASLNTEAFF. As DNA, the CDR3 is TGTGCCGGCGGGGCCAGCTTGAACACTGAAGCTTTCTTT. The whole variable domain, filled in from reference TRBV7-9 and TRBJ1-1, reads DTGVSQNPRHKITKRGQNVTFRCDPISEHNRLYWYRQTLGQGPEFLTYFQNEAQLEKSRLLSDRFSAERPKGSFSTLEIQRTEQGDSAMYLCAGGASLNTEAFFGQGTRLTVV.

This chain uses TRBV29-1 with TRBJ1-2; D is unresolved. The V gene lost 2 bases and the J gene lost 2 bases, with 15 bases spanning the gap. The CDR3 runs to 15 residues. Germline CDR1 is SQVTM and CDR2 is ANQGSEA. CDR3 nucleotides: TGCAGCGTTGAAAGGTTCCGGACGTACAACTATGGCTACACCTTC. It specifies CSVERFRTYNYGYTF.

This chain connects TRBV6-1 to TRBJ2-3; D is unclear. CDR3 length: 16 residues. Germline V gene sequence: CDR1 MNHNS, CDR2 SASEGT. Trimming took off 6 bases at V and 4 bases at J, with 20 bases between the two ends. The DNA for the CDR3 is TGTGCCAGCAGCTTCACGACGCTCGTAAGCTCAGATACGCAGTATTTT. This gives the protein CASSFTTLVSSDTQYF.

This chain uses TRBV5-1 with TRBJ1-6, with 7 bases fitting TRBD1. Germline loops: CDR1 SGHRS, CDR2 YFSETQ. The CDR3 is made up of 16 amino acids. V gave up 4 bases and J gave up 0 bases; unmatched junction bases: 4. CDR3 residues: CASSLGDSSYNSPLHF. Here the CDR3 DNA reads TGCGCCAGCAGCCTGGGGGACAGCTCCTATAATTCACCCCTCCACTTT.

The V call is TRBV18, the J call TRBJ1-2; 11 positions agree with TRBD1. The CDR3 has 14 amino acids. Germline CDR1 is KGHSH and CDR2 is LQKENI. V was pared by 2 bases and J by 7 bases, with 3 bases of the junction left unmatched. This CDR3 is CASSPGTGGFGYTF. The CDR3 DNA reads as TGTGCCAGCTCACCAGGGACAGGGGGTTTTGGCTACACCTTC.

The chain has TRBV14 and TRBJ2-7; unclear D gene. The CDR3 sequence is 15 residues long. The germline V and J ends were trimmed by 4 bases and 2 bases, with 15 bases remaining between them. Germline-derived CDR1 and CDR2 are SGHDN and FVKESK. For the CDR3, the DNA is TGTGCCAGCAGCCCAGACCTGATGCGCGCCTACGAGCAGTACTTC. Its protein is CASSPDLMRAYEQYF.

This clonotype is a singleton in its sample. This chain joins TRBV11-2 and TRBJ2-2; D unresolved. The CDR3 length is 14 residues. The V gene lost 1 base and the J gene lost 5 bases, with 8 bases spanning the gap. Germline CDR1 is SGHAT and CDR2 is FQNNGV. The CDR3 spells CASSLGALTGELFF. The CDR3, as DNA: TGTGCCAGCAGCTTAGGGGCATTAACCGGGGAGCTGTTTTTT.

This chain links TRBV12-3 or TRBV12-4 with TRBJ1-1; D uncertain. The CDR3 sequence is 14 residues long. Trimming cost V 0 bases and J 1 base, with 6 bases left between them. The CDR3 reads CASSLASGNTEAFF. For the CDR3, the DNA is TGTGCCAGCAGTTTAGCTTCGGGGAACACTGAAGCTTTCTTT.

The rearrangement joins TRBV15 to TRBJ2-1, with D perhaps given as TRBD1 or TRBD2 (5 bases each). The CDR3 runs to 15 residues. Germline CDR1 LNHNV, CDR2 YYDKDF (reference sequence). Trimming stripped 6 bases from V and 7 bases from J, with 19 bases between. The CDR3 DNA sequence: TGTGCCACCAGGCGTGCCGGGACCTTCGCGAATGAGCAGTTCTTC. Its translation: CATRRAGTFANEQFF.

This sequence joins TRBV7-9 and TRBJ1-3; tentative D call: TRBD1 (5 bases). CDR3 size: 15 residues. The V end was cut by 10 bases, the J end by 0 bases, with 16 bases between. Germline V gene data show CDR1 as SEHNR and CDR2 as FQNEAQ (reference sequence). In nucleotides, the CDR3 is TGTGCCACAATCTTGGACGGGGGCTCTGGAAACACCATATATTTT. Translated, it gives CATILDGGSGNTIYF.

The chain links TRBV23-1 to TRBJ2-2, with TRBD1 as a possible D gene (6 bases). TRBV23-1 is treated as an ORF (open reading frame) with a function not yet certain. Trimming removed 0 bases from V and 6 bases from J, with 29 bases in between. The CDR3 length is 21 residues. CDR3 coding DNA: TGCGCCAGCAGTCAATCGTCAAATCCCGTTCTTTCACAGGGTGGCGCCGGGGAGCTGTTTTTT. Protein: CASSQSSNPVLSQGGAGELFF.

V and J are TRBV4-1 and TRBJ1-3; D is unclear. V was clipped by 4 bases and J by 4 bases, with 11 bases between them. Germline V gives CDR1 MGHRA, CDR2 YSYEKL. The length of the CDR3 is 14 residues. In DNA form, the CDR3 reads TGCGCCAGCAGCCTGACGGAGAGAGGAAACACCATATATTTT. Translation gives CASSLTERGNTIYF.

The J gene is TRBJ2-5, the V gene TRBV5-1; D possibly corresponds to TRBD1 (5 bases). Between the trimmed V and J ends, which lost 3 bases and 2 bases, there was a span of 20 bases. The CDR3 is made up of 17 amino acids. CDR1 and CDR2 from the germline V gene are SGHRS and YFSETQ. CDR3 amino acids: CASSWGRAQGTQETQYF. The CDR3 coding sequence is TGCGCCAGCAGCTGGGGAAGGGCGCAGGGCACGCAAGAGACCCAGTACTTC. The complete variable domain, with remaining parts taken from reference TRBV5-1 and TRBJ2-5, reads KAGVTQTPRYLIKTRGQQVTLSCSPISGHRSVSWYQQTPGQGLQFLFEYFSETQRNKGNFPGRFSGRQFSNSRSEMNVSTLELGDSALYLCASSWGRAQGTQETQYFGPGTRLLVL.

This chain links TRBV7-2 with TRBJ2-3; 8 bases fit TRBD1. The J segment lost 7 bases and the V segment lost 5 bases, leaving 8 bases of the junction unmatched. CDR3 length: 14 residues. Germline values: CDR1 SGHTA, CDR2 FQGNSA. CDR3 loop: CASSPRTGSYTQYF. The CDR3 coding sequence is TGTGCCAGCAGCCCCCGGACAGGGTCCTATACGCAGTATTTT. Variable domain in full (rest from reference TRBV7-2 and TRBJ2-3): GAGVSQSPSNKVTEKGKDVELRCDPISGHTALYWYRQSLGQGLEFLIYFQGNSAPDKSGLPSDRFSAERTGGSVSTLTIQRTQQEDSAVYLCASSPRTGSYTQYFGPGTRLTVL.

The chain recombines TRBV2 with TRBJ2-4; TRBD2 matches 8 bases. This CDR3 is 15 amino acids long. V shed 6 bases and J 8 bases; nucleotides not matched to a gene: 12. Per the germline V gene, CDR1 is SNHLY and CDR2 is FYNNEI. CDR3 residues: CASSELGLVRYIQYF. DNA for the CDR3: TGTGCCAGCAGCGAACTGGGACTAGTGCGGTACATTCAGTACTTC. Drawing the rest from reference TRBV2 and TRBJ2-4, the complete variable domain is EPEVTQTPSHQVTQMGQEVILRCVPISNHLYFYWYRQILGQKVEFLVSFYNNEISEKSEIFDDQFSVERPDGSNFTLKIRSTKLEDSAMYFCASSELGLVRYIQYFGAGTRLSVL.

The J gene is TRBJ2-7, the V gene TRBV11-1, with 10 bases matching TRBD1. The trim removed 2 bases at V and 1 base at J, leaving 11 bases unmatched. CDR3 size: 18 residues. The germline V gene has CDR1 SGHAT and CDR2 FQDESV (reference sequence). CDR3 coding DNA: TGTGCCAGCAGCTTACCTAGGGATGGACAGGGGGTTTCCTACGAGCAGTACTTC. It encodes CASSLPRDGQGVSYEQYF.

This clonotype was counted between two and nine times. This sequence joins TRBV4-3 and TRBJ2-6; possible D gene TRBD2, 6 bases. The CDR3 has 18 amino acids. Looked up from germline, CDR1 is LGHNA and CDR2 is YSLEER. V was pared by 4 bases and J by 0 bases, with 16 bases between. The CDR3 loop reads CASSRFSGLISGANVLTF. CDR3 nucleotides: TGCGCCAGCAGCCGCTTCTCGGGACTCATCTCTGGGGCCAACGTCCTGACTTTC.

The chain combines TRBV6-5 with TRBJ1-3; no clear D. CDR1 is MNHEY, CDR2 SVGAGI, per germline. V was shortened by 0 bases and J by 0 bases, with 6 bases between the two germline ends. The CDR3 extends over 15 amino acids. This CDR3 reads CASSYSGDSGNTIYF. In DNA form, the CDR3 reads TGTGCCAGCAGTTACTCCGGGGACTCTGGAAACACCATATATTTT.